The clone carrying this TCR beta chain has just a few counts. The length of the CDR3 is 13 residues. The germline V and J ends were trimmed by 7 bases and 5 bases, with 14 bases remaining between them. From germline, CDR1 is KGHSH and CDR2 LQKENI. Profiled with immunoSEQ multiplex PCR; TCRdb holds only in-frame clones, not every one. The profile shows fewer than 110,000 clones, about 87% of them singletons. This specimen belongs to a study of T cell responses to AZD1222 COVID-19 vaccine. The specimen comprised peripheral blood, sampled on day 0 of AZD1222 vaccination. The receptor comes from an adult in good health. The gene calls are TRBV18 and TRBJ2-5; no reliable D call. CDR3 in amino acids: CASLARESETQYF. Here the CDR3 DNA reads TGTGCCAGCTTGGCGCGAGAAAGTGAGACCCAGTACTTC.